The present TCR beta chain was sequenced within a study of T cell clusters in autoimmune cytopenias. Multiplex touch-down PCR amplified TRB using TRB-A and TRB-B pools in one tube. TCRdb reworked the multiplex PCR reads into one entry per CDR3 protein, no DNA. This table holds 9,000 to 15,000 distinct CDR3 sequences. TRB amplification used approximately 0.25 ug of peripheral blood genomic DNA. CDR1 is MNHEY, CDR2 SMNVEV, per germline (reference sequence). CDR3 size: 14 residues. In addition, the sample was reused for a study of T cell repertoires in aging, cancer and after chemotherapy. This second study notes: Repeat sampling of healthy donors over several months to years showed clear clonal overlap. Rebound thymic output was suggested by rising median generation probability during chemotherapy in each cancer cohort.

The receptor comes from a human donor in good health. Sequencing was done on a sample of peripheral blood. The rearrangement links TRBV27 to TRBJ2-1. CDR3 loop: CASSLSNSDNEQFF.